The 10 T cell receptor beta chains reported below all come from one sample, sequenced in a study of regulatory T cells in long-lasting Graves disease. To make TCR beta libraries, researchers used iRepertoire HTBI primers and Arm-PCR of CDR3 regions. TCRdb reprocessed the multiplex PCR reads via MiXCR and lists one record per CDR3 protein. The data contain approximately 440,000 distinct CDR3 sequences, 15% to 20% of them singletons. Time point indicated: newly diagnosed GD, antithyroid drugs for less than 3 months. Extracted PBMC RNA gave rise to the TCR library. In addition, the sample was reused for a study of T cells in Graves' hyperthyroidism and ophthalmopathy.

Material: peripheral blood mononuclear cells (PBMCs), obtained at new diagnosis, from a patient treated with antithyroid drugs. These receptors were taken from a man aged 40-49 years with Graves disease.

The J gene is TRBJ2-3, the V gene TRBV29-1, with D possibly being TRBD2 (5 bases). The V and J ends lost 3 bases and 5 bases respectively, with 12 bases between them. Germline CDR1 reads SQVTM; CDR2 reads ANQGSEA. CDR3 size: 13 residues. The CDR3, as DNA: TGCAGCGTTGACGGCGGGTGGGGAGATACGCAGTATTTT. As protein: CSVDGGWGDTQYF.

The genes are TRBV14 and TRBJ2-1; unclear D gene. Trimming removed 1 base at V and 6 bases at J, with 4 bases between. The CDR3 has 12 residues. The germline V gene encodes CDR1 SGHDN and CDR2 FVKESK. CDR3: CASSQVSNEQFF. The CDR3 DNA reads as TGTGCCAGCAGCCAAGTATCCAATGAGCAGTTCTTC. The variable domain in full, with the rest retrieved from reference TRBV14 and TRBJ2-1, is EAGVTQFPSHSVIEKGQTVTLRCDPISGHDNLYWYRRVMGKEIKFLLHFVKESKQDESGMPNNRFLAERTGGTYSTLKVQPAELEDSGVYFCASSQVSNEQFFGPGTRLTVL.

In this sample, this clonotype turned up many times. The rearrangement joins TRBV27 to TRBJ2-7; tentative D call: TRBD2 (7 bases). Germline CDR1 reads MNHEY; CDR2 reads SMNVEV (reference sequence). The V end was cut by 5 bases, the J end by 3 bases, with 17 bases between. The CDR3 loop spans 15 amino acids. CDR3 DNA: TGTGCCAGCAGTCCACTAGGGGGAGGGGACTACGAGCAGTACTTC. This sequence encodes CASSPLGGGDYEQYF.

The V and J genes are TRBV7-2 and TRBJ1-2, with 7 bases matching TRBD1. This CDR3 is 14 amino acids long. With V trimmed by 5 bases and J by 1 base, 4 bases remained unmatched. Germline-derived CDR1 and CDR2 are SGHTA and FQGNSA. The CDR3 reads CASSPDRYNYGYTF. CDR3 coding DNA: TGTGCCAGCAGCCCGGACAGGTATAACTATGGCTACACCTTC.

This clonotype was detected ten times or more. The rearrangement links TRBV6-1 to TRBJ1-1; TRBD1 matches 8 bases. There are 14 residues in the CDR3. V shed 4 bases and J 6 bases; nucleotides not matched to a gene: 7. Germline V gene sequence: CDR1 MNHNS, CDR2 SASEGT. CDR3 bases: TGTGCCAGCAGTGCTCTGGACAGGGCCTCTGAAGCTTTCTTT. It codes for CASSALDRASEAFF.

This chain connects TRBV5-1 to TRBJ1-4; D gene uncertain. Trimming removed 3 bases from V and 8 bases from J, with 14 bases in between. CDR1 SGHRS and CDR2 YFSETQ come from the germline V gene. The CDR3 runs 14 residues. The CDR3 spells CASSSGRDAEKLFF. CDR3 sequence (DNA): TGCGCCAGCAGCTCCGGACGGGATGCGGAAAAACTGTTTTTT.

Remarks on this clonotype: A far larger clone is just one base off, so this is likely a read error. The chain has TRBV7-9 and TRBJ2-1; either TRBD1 or TRBD2 may supply D (7 bases each). Germline CDR1 is SEHNR and CDR2 is FQNEAQ (reference sequence). The CDR3 covers 16 residues. The CDR3 DNA reads as TGTGCCAGCAGCTTACTGACAGGGAGGGTGTACAATGAGCAGCTCTTC. This gives the protein CASSLLTGRVYNEQLF.

This clonotype has ten or more counts. Written as DNA, the CDR3 is TGTGCCAGCAGCTTGGAAGGACTAGCGGGTAGCTCCTACAATGAGCAGTTCTTC. This gives the protein CASSLEGLAGSSYNEQFF. V is TRBV5-8 and J is TRBJ2-1; 11 bases are shared with TRBD2. CDR3 size: 18 residues. Germline CDR1 and CDR2: SGHTS and YDEGEE. J lost 0 bases, V lost 0 bases, and 5 bases had no gene match.

This clonotype has ten or more counts. This rearrangement joins TRBV3-1 to TRBJ1-1, with unresolved D. Trimming removed 0 bases from V and 5 bases from J, with 4 bases in between. Germline V lookup: CDR1 LGHDT, CDR2 YNNKEL (reference sequence). This CDR3 has 12 amino acids. CDR3 residues: CASSQEGTEAFF. The CDR3 nucleotides read TGTGCCAGCAGCCAAGAAGGGACTGAAGCTTTCTTT.

This clonotype was found many times. The genes are TRBV7-6 and TRBJ1-2; tentative D call: TRBD1 (6 bases). Germline values: CDR1 SGHVS, CDR2 FNYEAQ. The CDR3 is 14 residues long. Trimming took off 4 bases at V and 3 bases at J, with 12 bases between the two ends. The CDR3 here is CASSSGGGYYGYTF. CDR3 bases: TGTGCCAGCAGCTCAGGAGGGGGATACTATGGCTACACCTTC.